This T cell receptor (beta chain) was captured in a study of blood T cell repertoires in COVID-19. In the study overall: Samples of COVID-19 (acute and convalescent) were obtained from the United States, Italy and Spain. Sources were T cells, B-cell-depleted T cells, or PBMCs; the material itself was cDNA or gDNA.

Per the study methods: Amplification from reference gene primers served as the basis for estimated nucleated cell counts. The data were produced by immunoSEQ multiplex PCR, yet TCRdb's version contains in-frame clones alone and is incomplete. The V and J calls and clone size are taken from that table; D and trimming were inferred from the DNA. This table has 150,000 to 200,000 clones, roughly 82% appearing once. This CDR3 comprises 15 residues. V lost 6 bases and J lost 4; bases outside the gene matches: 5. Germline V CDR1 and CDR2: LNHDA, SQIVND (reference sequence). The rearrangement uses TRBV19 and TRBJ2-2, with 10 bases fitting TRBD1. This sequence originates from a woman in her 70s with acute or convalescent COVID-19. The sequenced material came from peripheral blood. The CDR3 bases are TGTGCCAGTAGCGAGACAGGGGGCCCCACCGGGGAGCTGTTTTTT. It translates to CASSETGGPTGELFF.